Below, one TCR beta chain is given with its context. Per the original methods: Quantification of nucleated cells was approximated via reference gene primer amplification. Method: immunoSEQ multiplex PCR; TCRdb's copy keeps in-frame clones and lacks some. V, J and clone size are those of that table, while D and trimming were read from the DNA. The sample holds about 480,000 clones, 75% to 90% seen once. The data originate from a study of blood T cell repertoires in COVID-19. About the study: The study drew acute and convalescent COVID-19 samples from the United States, Italy and Spain.

Seattle's enrolled individuals joined amid active infection and were then monitored longitudinally. The CDR3 covers 11 residues. Germline lookup yields CDR1 SNHLY and CDR2 FYNNEI. V lost 8 bases and J lost 5, with 9 bases in between. Sequencing was performed on peripheral blood. The rearrangement links TRBV2 to TRBJ1-2, with D uncertain. This TCR was recovered from a young man with COVID-19, enrolled during active disease. CDR3 loop: CASGPLYGYTF. The CDR3 DNA follows: TGTGCCAGCGGGCCCCTTTATGGCTACACCTTC. The full variable domain, rest sourced from reference TRBV2 and TRBJ1-2, is EPEVTQTPSHQVTQMGQEVILRCVPISNHLYFYWYRQILGQKVEFLVSFYNNEISEKSEIFDDQFSVERPDGSNFTLKIRSTKLEDSAMYFCASGPLYGYTFGSGTRLTVV.